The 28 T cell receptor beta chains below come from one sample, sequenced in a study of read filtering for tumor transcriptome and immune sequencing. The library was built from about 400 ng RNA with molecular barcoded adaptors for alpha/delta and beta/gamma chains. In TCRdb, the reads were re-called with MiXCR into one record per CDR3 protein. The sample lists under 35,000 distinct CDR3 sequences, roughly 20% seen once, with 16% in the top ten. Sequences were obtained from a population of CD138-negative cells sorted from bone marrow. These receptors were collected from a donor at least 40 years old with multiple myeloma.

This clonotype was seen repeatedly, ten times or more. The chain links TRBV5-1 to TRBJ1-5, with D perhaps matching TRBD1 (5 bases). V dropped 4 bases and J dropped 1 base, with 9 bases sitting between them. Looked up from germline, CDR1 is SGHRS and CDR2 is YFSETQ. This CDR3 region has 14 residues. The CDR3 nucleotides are TGCGCCAGCAGCCCGGGGCTAAGCAATCAGCCCCAGCATTTT. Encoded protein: CASSPGLSNQPQHF.

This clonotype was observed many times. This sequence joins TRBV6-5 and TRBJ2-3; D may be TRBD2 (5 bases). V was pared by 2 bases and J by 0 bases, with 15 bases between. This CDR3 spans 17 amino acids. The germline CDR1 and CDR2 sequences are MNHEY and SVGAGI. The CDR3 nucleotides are TGTGCCAGCAGTTACGGAATTTCGGAGGTCAGCACAGATACGCAGTATTTT. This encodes CASSYGISEVSTDTQYF.

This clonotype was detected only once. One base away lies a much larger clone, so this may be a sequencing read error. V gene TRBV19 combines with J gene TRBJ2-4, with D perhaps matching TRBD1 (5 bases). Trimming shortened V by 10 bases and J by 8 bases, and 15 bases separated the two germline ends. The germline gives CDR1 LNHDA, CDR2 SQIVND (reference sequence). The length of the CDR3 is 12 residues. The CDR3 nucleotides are TGTGCCACTTCCCTCGACAGATACATTCAGTACTTC. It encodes CATSLDRYIQYF.

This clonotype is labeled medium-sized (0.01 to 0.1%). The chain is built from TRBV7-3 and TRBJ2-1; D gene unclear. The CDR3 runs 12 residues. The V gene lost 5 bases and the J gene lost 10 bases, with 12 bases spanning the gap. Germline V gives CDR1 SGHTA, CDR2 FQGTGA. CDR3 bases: TGTGCCAGCAGCCTCCTGAACGGGGAGCAGTTCTTC. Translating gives CASSLLNGEQFF.

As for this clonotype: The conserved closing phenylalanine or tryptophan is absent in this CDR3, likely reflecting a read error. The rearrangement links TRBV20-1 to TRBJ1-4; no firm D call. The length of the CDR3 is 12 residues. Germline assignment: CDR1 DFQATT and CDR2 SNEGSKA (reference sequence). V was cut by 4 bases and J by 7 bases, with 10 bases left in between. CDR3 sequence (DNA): TGCAGTGCTATATGGGCCAGTGAAAAACTGTTTCTT. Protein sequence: CSAIWASEKLFL.

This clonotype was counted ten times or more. The CDR3 spells CASSFRSSQYF. In nucleotides, the CDR3 is TGTGCCAGTAGTTTCCGAAGTAGTCAGTACTTC. The chain recombines TRBV19 with TRBJ2-4; no reliable D call. Looked up from germline, CDR1 is LNHDA and CDR2 is SQIVND (reference sequence). This CDR3 comprises 11 residues. V dropped 5 bases and J dropped 12 bases, with 11 bases sitting between them. The complete variable domain, with remaining parts taken from reference TRBV19 and TRBJ2-4, reads DGGITQSPKYLFRKEGQNVTLSCEQNLNHDAMYWYRQDPGQGLRLIYYSQIVNDFQKGDIAEGYSVSREKKESFPLTVTSAQKNPTAFYLCASSFRSSQYFGAGTRLSVL.

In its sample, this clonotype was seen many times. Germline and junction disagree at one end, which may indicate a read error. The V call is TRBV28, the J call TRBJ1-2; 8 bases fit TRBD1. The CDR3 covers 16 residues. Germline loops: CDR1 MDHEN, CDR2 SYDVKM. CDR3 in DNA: TGTGCTAGCAGTAATCCCGGGACAGGAGACAACTATGGCTACACCTTC. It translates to CASSNPGTGDNYGYTF.

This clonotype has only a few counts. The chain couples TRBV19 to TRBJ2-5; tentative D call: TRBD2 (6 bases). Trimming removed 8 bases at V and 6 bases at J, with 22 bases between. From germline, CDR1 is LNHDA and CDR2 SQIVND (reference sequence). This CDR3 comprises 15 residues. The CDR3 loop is CASPTGTLEDKTQYF. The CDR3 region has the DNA TGTGCCAGTCCAACCGGGACTCTAGAGGACAAGACCCAGTACTTC.

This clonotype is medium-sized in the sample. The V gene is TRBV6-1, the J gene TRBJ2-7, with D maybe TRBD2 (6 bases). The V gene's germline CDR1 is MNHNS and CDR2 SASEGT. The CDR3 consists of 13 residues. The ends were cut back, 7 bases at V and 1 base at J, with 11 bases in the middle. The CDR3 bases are TGTGCCAGCACCCCCGGGACTTCCTACGAGCAGTACTTC. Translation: CASTPGTSYEQYF.

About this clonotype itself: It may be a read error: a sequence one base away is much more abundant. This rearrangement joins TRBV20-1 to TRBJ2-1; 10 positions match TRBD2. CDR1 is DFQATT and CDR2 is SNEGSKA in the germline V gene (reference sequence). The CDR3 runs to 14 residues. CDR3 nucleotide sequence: TGCAGTGCTGGAGATACTAGCGGGGTTGATGAGCAGTTCTTC. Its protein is CSAGDTSGVDEQFF.

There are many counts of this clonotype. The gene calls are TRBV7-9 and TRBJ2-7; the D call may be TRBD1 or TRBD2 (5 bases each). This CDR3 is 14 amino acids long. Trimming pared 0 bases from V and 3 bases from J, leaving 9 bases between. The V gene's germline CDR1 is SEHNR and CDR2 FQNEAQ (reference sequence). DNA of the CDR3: TGTGCCAGCAGCTTAGCGGGACCCGGCTACGAGCAGTACTTC. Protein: CASSLAGPGYEQYF.

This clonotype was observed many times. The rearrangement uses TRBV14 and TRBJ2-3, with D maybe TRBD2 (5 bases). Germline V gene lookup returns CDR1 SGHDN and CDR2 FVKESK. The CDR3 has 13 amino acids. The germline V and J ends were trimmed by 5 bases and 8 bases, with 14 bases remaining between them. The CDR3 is CASSGWTGGTQYF. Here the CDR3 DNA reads TGTGCCAGCAGCGGTTGGACTGGAGGTACGCAGTATTTT.

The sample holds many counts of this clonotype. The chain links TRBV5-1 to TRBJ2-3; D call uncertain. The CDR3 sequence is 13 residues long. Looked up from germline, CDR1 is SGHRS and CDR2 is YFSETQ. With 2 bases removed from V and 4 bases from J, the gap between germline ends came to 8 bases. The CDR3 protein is CASSFTGPDTQYF. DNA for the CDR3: TGCGCCAGCAGCTTTACCGGACCAGATACGCAGTATTTT.

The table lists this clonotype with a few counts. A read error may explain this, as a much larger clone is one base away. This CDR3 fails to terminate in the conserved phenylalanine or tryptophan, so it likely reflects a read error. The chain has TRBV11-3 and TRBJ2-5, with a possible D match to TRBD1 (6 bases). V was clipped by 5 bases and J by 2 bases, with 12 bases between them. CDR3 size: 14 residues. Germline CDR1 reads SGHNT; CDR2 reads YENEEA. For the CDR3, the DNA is TGTGCCAGCAGCGTTGGGGGCGGACAAGAGACCCAGTACCTC. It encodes CASSVGGGQETQYL.

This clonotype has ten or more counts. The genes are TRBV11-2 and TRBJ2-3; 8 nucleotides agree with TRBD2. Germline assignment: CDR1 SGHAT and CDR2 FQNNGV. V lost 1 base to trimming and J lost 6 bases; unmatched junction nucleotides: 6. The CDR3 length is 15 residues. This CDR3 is CASSLVRGGLDTQYF. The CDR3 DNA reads TGTGCCAGCAGCTTAGTCCGGGGGGGCCTGGATACGCAGTATTTT.

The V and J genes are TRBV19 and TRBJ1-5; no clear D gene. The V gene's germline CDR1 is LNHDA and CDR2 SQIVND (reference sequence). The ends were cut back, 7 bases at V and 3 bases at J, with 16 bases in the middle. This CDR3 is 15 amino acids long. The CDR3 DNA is TGTGCCAGTAAAGAGACGGAAACCTCCAATCAGCCCCAGCATTTT. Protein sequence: CASKETETSNQPQHF.

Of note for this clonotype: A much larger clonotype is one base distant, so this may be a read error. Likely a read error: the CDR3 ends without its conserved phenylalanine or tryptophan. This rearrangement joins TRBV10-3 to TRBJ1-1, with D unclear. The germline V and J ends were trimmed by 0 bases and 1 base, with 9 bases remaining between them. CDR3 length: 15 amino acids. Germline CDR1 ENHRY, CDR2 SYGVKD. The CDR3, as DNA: TGTGCCATCAGTGAGTCCGGTAAGCGGAACACTGAAGCTTTCCTT. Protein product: CAISESGKRNTEAFL.

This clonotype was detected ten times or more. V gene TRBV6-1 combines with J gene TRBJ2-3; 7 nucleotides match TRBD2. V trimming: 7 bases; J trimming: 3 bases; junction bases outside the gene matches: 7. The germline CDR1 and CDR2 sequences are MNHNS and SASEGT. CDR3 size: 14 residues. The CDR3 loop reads CASIVGGVTDTQYF. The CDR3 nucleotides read TGTGCCAGCATCGTGGGGGGGGTGACAGATACGCAGTATTTT.

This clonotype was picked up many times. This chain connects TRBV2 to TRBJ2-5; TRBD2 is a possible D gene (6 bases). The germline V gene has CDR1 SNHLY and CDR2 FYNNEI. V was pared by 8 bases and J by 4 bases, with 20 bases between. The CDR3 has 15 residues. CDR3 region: CASRRTEGWRETQYF. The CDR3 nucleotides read TGTGCCAGCCGGCGGACGGAGGGTTGGAGAGAGACCCAGTACTTC.

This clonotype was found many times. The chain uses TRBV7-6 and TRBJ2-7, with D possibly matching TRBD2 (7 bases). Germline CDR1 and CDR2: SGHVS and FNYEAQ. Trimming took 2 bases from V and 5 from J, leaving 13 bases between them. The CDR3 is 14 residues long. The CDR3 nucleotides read TGTGCCAGCAGCTTACGTGCGGGGGCGAACGAGCAGTACTTC. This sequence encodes CASSLRAGANEQYF.

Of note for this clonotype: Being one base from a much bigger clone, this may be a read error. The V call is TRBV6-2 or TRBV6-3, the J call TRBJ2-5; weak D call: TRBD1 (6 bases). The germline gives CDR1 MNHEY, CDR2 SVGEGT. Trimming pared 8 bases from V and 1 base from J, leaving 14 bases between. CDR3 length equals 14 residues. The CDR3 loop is CASGPTGRQETQYF. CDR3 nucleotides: TGTGCCAGCGGTCCGACAGGTCGCCAAGAGACCCAGTACTTC.

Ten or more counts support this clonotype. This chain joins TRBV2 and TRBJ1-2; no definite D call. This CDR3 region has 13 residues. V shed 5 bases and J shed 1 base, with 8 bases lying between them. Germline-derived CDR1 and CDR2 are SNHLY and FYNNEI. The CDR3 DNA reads TGTGCCAGCAGTCAACAGAGTAACTATGGCTACACCTTC. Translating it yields CASSQQSNYGYTF.

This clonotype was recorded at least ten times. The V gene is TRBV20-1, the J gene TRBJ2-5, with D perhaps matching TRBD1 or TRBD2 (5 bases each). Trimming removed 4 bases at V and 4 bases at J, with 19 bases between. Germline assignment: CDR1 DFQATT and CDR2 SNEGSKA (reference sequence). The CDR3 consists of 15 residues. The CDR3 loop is CSAIGTRSSLETQYF. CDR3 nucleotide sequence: TGCAGTGCTATTGGGACCCGAAGCAGTTTAGAGACCCAGTACTTC.

CDR3 amino acids: CASSYPGQGYEQYF. The CDR3 DNA reads as TGTGCCAGCAGCTACCCGGGACAGGGCTACGAGCAGTACTTC. The J gene is TRBJ2-7, the V gene TRBV7-8, with 9 bases identical to TRBD1. V lost 4 bases and J lost 3; bases outside the gene matches: 4. Germline CDR1 reads SGHVS; CDR2 reads FQNEAQ. This CDR3 spans 14 amino acids.

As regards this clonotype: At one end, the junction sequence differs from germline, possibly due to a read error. Here the CDR3 reads CATSGLVDTNTGGLSF. The CDR3 DNA reads as TGTGCCACCAGTGGTCTCGTAGACACCAACACCGGGGGGCTGTCTTTT. The chain recombines TRBV24-1 with TRBJ2-2; possible D gene TRBD2, 7 bases. This CDR3 spans 16 amino acids. Germline CDR1 KGHDR, CDR2 SFDVKD.

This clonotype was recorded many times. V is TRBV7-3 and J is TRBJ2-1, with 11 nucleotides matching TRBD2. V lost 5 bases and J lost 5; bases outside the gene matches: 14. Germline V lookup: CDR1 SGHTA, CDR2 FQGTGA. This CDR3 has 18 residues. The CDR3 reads CASSRFGGLAGGNNEQFF. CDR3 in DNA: TGTGCCAGCAGCCGCTTTGGGGGGCTAGCGGGGGGCAACAATGAGCAGTTCTTC.

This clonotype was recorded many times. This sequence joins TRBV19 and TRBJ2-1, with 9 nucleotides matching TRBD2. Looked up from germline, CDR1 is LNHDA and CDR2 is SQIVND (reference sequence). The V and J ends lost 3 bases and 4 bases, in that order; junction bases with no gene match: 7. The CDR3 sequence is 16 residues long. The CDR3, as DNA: TGTGCCAGTAGTATCTTCGTGACTAGCGGATACAATGAGCAGTTCTTC. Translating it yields CASSIFVTSGYNEQFF. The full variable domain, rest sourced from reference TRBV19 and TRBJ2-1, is DGGITQSPKYLFRKEGQNVTLSCEQNLNHDAMYWYRQDPGQGLRLIYYSQIVNDFQKGDIAEGYSVSREKKESFPLTVTSAQKNPTAFYLCASSIFVTSGYNEQFFGPGTRLTVL.

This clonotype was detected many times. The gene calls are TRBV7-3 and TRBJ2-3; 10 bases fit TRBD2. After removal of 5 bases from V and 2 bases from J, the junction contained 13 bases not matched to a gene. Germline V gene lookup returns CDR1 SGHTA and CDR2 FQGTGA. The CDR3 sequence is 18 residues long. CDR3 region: CASSRGRLAGALTDTQYF. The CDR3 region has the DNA TGTGCCAGCAGCCGAGGTCGTCTAGCGGGGGCCCTCACAGATACGCAGTATTTT. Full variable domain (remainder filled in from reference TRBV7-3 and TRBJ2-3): GAGVSQTPSNKVTEKGKYVELRCDPISGHTALYWYRQSLGQGPEFLIYFQGTGAADDSGLPNDRFFAVRPEGSVSTLKIQRTERGDSAVYLCASSRGRLAGALTDTQYFGPGTRLTVL.